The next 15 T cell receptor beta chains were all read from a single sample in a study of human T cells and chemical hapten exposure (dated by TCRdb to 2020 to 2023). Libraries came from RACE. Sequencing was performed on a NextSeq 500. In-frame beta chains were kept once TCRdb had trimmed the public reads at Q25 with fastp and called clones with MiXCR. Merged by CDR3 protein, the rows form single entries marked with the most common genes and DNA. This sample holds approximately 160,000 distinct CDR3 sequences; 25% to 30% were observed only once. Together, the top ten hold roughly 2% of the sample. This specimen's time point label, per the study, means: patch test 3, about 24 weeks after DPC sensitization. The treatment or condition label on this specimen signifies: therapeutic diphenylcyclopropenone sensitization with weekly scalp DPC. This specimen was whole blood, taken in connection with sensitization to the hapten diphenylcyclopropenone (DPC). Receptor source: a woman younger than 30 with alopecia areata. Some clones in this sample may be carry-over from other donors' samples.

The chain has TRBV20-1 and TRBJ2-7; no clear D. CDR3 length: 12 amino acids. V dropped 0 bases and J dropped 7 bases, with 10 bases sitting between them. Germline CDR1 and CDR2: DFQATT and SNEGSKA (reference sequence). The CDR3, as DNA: TGCAGTGCTAGAGATCAACCTAGAGAGCAGTACTTC. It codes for CSARDQPREQYF.

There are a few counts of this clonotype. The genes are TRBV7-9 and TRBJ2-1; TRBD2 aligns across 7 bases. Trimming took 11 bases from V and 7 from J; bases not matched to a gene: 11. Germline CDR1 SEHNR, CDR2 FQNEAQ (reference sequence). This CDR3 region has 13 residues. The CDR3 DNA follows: TGTGCCGGGAGCGGGGTGCAGGGAAATGAGCAGTTCTTC. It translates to CAGSGVQGNEQFF.

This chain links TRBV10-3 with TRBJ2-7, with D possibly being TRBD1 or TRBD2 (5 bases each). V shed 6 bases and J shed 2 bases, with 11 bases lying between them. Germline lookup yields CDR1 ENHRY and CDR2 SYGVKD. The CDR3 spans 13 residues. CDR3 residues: CAIRGRETYEQYF. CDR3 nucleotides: TGTGCCATCAGGGGCAGGGAGACCTACGAGCAGTACTTC.

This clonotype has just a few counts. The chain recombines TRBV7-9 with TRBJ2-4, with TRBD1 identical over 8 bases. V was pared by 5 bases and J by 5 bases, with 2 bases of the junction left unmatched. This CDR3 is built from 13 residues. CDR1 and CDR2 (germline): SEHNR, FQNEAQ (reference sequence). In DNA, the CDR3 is TGTGCCAGCAGCCTGGACAGGGAAAACATTCAGTACTTC. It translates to CASSLDRENIQYF.

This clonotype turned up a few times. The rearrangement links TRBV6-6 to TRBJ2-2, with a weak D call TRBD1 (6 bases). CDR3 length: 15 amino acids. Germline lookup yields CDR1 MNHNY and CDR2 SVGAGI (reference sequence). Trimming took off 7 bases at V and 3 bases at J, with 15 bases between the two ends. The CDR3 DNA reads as TGTGCCAGCAAGTCCGACAGGACATACACCGGGGAGCTGTTTTTT. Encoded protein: CASKSDRTYTGELFF.

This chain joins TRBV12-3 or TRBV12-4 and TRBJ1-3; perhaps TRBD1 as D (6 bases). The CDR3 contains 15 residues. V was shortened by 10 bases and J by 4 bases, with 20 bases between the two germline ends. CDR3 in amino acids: CANRNTQGVGNTIYF. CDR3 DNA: TGTGCCAACAGAAATACACAGGGTGTCGGAAACACCATATATTTT.

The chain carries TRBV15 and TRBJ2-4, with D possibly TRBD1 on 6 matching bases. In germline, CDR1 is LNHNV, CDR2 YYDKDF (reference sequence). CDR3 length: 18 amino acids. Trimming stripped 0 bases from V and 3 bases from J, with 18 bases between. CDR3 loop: CATSRDYSRGIGKNIQYF. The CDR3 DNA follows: TGTGCCACCAGCAGAGACTACTCCAGGGGTATTGGCAAAAACATTCAGTACTTC.

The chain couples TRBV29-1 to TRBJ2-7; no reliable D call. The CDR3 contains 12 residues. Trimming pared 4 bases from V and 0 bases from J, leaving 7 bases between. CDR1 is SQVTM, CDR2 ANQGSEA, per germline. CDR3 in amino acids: CSVVPNSYEQYF. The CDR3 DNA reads TGCAGCGTTGTGCCAAACTCCTACGAGCAGTACTTC.

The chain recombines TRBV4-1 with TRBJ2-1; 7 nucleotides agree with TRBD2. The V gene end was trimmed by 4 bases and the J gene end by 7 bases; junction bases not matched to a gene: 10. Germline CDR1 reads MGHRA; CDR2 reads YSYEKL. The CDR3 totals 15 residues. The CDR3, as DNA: TGCGCCAGCAGCCTCTCACCATCAGCGGGAAATGAGCAGTTCTTC. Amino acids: CASSLSPSAGNEQFF.

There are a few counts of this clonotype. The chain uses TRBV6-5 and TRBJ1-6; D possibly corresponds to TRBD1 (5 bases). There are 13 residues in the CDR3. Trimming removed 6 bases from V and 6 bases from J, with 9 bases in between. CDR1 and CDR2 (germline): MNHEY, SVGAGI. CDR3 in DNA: TGTGCCAGCAGGGAGGGGCGTAATTCACCCCTCCACTTT. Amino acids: CASREGRNSPLHF.

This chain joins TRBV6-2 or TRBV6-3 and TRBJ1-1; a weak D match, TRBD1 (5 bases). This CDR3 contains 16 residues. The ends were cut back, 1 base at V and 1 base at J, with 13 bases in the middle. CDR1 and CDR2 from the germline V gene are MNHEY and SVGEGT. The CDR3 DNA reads TGTGCCAGCAGTTACTTAAGGGGTTGGGCGAACACTGAAGCTTTCTTT. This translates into CASSYLRGWANTEAFF.

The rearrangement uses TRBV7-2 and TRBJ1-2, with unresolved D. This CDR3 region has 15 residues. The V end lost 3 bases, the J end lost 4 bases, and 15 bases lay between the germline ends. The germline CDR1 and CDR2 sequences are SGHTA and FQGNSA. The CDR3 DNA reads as TGTGCCAGCAGCTTTCAAGGCGGAGGACTCTATGGCTACACCTTC. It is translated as CASSFQGGGLYGYTF.

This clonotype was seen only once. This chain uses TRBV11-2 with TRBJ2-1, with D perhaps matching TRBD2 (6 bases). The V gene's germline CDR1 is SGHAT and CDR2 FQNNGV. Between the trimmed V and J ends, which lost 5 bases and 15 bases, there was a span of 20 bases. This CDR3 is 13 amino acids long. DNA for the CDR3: TGTGCCAGCAGCCGGAGGGCCTCCGATCCGCTGTTCTTC. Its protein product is CASSRRASDPLFF. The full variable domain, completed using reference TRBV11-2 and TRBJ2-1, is EAGVAQSPRYKIIEKRQSVAFWCNPISGHATLYWYQQILGQGPKLLIQFQNNGVVDDSQLPKDRFSAERLKGVDSTLKIQPAKLEDSAVYLCASSRRASDPLFFGPGTRLTVL.

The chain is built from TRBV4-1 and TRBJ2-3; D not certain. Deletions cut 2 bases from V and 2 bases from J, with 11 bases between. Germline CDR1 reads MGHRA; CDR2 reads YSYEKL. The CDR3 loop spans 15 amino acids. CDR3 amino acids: CASSQRHASTDTQYF. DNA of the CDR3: TGCGCCAGCAGCCAAAGGCACGCATCCACAGATACGCAGTATTTT.

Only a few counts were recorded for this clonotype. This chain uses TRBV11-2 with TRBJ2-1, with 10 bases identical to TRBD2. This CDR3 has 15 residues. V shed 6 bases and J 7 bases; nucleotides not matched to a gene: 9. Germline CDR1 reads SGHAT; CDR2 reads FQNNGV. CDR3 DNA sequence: TGTGCCAGCAGGTTCCTAGCGGGGGAGGGGAATGAGCAGTTCTTC. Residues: CASRFLAGEGNEQFF.